This entry describes one TCR beta chain. Method: immunoSEQ multiplex PCR; TCRdb's copy keeps in-frame clones and lacks some. In the table there are fewer than 250,000 clones, around nine tenths of which are singletons. The sample belongs to a study of blood T cell repertoires in COVID-19. V shed 5 bases and J 3 bases; nucleotides not matched to a gene: 1. The CDR3 is 12 residues long. Germline V gives CDR1 LNHDA, CDR2 SQIVND (reference sequence). The chain uses TRBV19 and TRBJ2-7, with TRBD1 matching over 7 bases. Sequencing input: peripheral blood. This receptor was taken from a man aged 55 to 70 with acute or convalescent COVID-19. The DNA of the CDR3 is TGTGCCAGTAGTCGGGACAGCTACGAGCAGTACTTC. Translating it yields CASSRDSYEQYF.